These T cell receptor beta chains were read from a single sample in a study of fetal regulatory T cell absence and autoimmunity. Libraries were prepared by immunoSEQ multiplex PCR; TCRdb keeps only in-frame clonotypes and omits some of them. The repertoire has more than 85,000 clones, approximately 75% of them found once; the top ten carry 1.5% to 2.5%. The sample comprised pancreas tissue. These receptors all stem from a male donor with IPEX syndrome. Both conserved end residues are part of each CDR3. Fields, in order: V gene, D gene, J gene, CDR3 length, clone size, CDR3 protein, CDR3 DNA. The D gene is left open where the match is weak. Not all rows give a size; the values are once, few, many and, for expanded clones, a class.

v_call: TRBV7-9; d_call: NA; j_call: TRBJ2-7; cdr3_length: 12; clone_size: NA; cdr3_aa: CASSTRGNEQYF; cdr3_nt: TGTGCCAGCAGCACGCGGGGTAACGAGCAGTACTTC
v_call: TRBV5-1; d_call: NA; j_call: TRBJ2-1; cdr3_length: 13; clone_size: NA; cdr3_aa: CASSYRTGYEQFF; cdr3_nt: TGCGCCAGCAGCTACCGCACTGGGTATGAGCAGTTCTTC
v_call: TRBV18; d_call: NA; j_call: TRBJ2-3; cdr3_length: 16; clone_size: few; cdr3_aa: CASSPQILRDTDTQYF; cdr3_nt: TGTGCCAGCTCACCACAGATCCTAAGGGACACAGATACGCAGTATTTT
v_call: TRBV4-1; d_call: NA; j_call: TRBJ2-7; cdr3_length: 12; clone_size: NA; cdr3_aa: CASSQDAYEQYF; cdr3_nt: TGCGCCAGCAGCCAAGACGCCTACGAGCAGTACTTC
v_call: TRBV6-6; d_call: NA; j_call: TRBJ1-2; cdr3_length: 15; clone_size: NA; cdr3_aa: CASSATPRGNYGYTF; cdr3_nt: TGTGCCAGCAGTGCCACCCCTCGGGGGAACTATGGCTACACCTTC
v_call: TRBV7-9; d_call: NA; j_call: TRBJ2-3; cdr3_length: 18; clone_size: NA; cdr3_aa: CASSLAAVDTGWEDTQYF; cdr3_nt: TGTGCCAGCAGCTTAGCCGCGGTTGATACAGGGTGGGAAGATACGCAGTATTTT
v_call: TRBV29-1; d_call: TRBD2; j_call: TRBJ2-3; cdr3_length: 15; clone_size: NA; cdr3_aa: CSVERTSGGADTQYF; cdr3_nt: TGCAGCGTTGAAAGGACTAGCGGGGGGGCAGATACGCAGTATTTT
v_call: TRBV9; d_call: NA; j_call: TRBJ2-1; cdr3_length: 15; clone_size: NA; cdr3_aa: CASSVARGPYNEQFF; cdr3_nt: TGTGCCAGCAGCGTAGCGCGGGGTCCCTACAATGAGCAGTTCTTC
v_call: TRBV30; d_call: NA; j_call: TRBJ1-1; cdr3_length: 13; clone_size: NA; cdr3_aa: CAWSGRTNTEAFF; cdr3_nt: TGTGCCTGGAGTGGACGGACGAACACTGAAGCTTTCTTT
v_call: TRBV9; d_call: NA; j_call: TRBJ2-7; cdr3_length: 12; clone_size: few; cdr3_aa: CASSSSSYEQYF; cdr3_nt: TGTGCCAGCAGCTCCAGCTCCTACGAGCAGTACTTC
v_call: TRBV13; d_call: TRBD2; j_call: TRBJ2-1; cdr3_length: 14; clone_size: NA; cdr3_aa: CASSPGLVYNEQFF; cdr3_nt: TGTGCCAGCAGCCCGGGACTAGTTTACAATGAGCAGTTCTTC
v_call: TRBV5-1; d_call: NA; j_call: TRBJ1-2; cdr3_length: 14; clone_size: once; cdr3_aa: CASSLGQVLSGYTF; cdr3_nt: TGCGCCAGCAGCTTGGGGCAGGTTCTTAGCGGCTACACCTTC
v_call: TRBV7-8; d_call: NA; j_call: TRBJ2-1; cdr3_length: 13; clone_size: few; cdr3_aa: CASSLLRDNEQFF; cdr3_nt: TGTGCCAGCAGCTTACTCAGGGACAATGAGCAGTTCTTC
v_call: TRBV6-5; d_call: TRBD1; j_call: TRBJ2-7; cdr3_length: 14; clone_size: few; cdr3_aa: CASSSGTGAGEQYF; cdr3_nt: TGTGCCAGCAGTTCCGGGACAGGGGCGGGCGAGCAGTACTTC
v_call: TRBV27; d_call: NA; j_call: TRBJ2-3; cdr3_length: 13; clone_size: NA; cdr3_aa: CASQPQGSDTQYF; cdr3_nt: TGTGCCAGTCAACCACAGGGTTCAGATACGCAGTATTTT
v_call: TRBV18; d_call: NA; j_call: TRBJ1-2; cdr3_length: 15; clone_size: NA; cdr3_aa: CASSPRRVTNYGYTF; cdr3_nt: TGTGCCAGCTCACCACGGCGGGTAACTAACTATGGCTACACCTTC
v_call: TRBV2; d_call: NA; j_call: TRBJ1-1; cdr3_length: 13; clone_size: NA; cdr3_aa: CASSEEGNTEAFF; cdr3_nt: TGTGCCAGCAGTGAGGAGGGGAACACTGAAGCTTTCTTT
v_call: TRBV4-2; d_call: NA; j_call: TRBJ2-1; cdr3_length: 15; clone_size: NA; cdr3_aa: CASSQDLSSYNEQFF; cdr3_nt: TGTGCCAGCAGCCAAGACCTTAGCTCCTACAATGAGCAGTTCTTC
v_call: TRBV5-6; d_call: NA; j_call: TRBJ2-7; cdr3_length: 13; clone_size: NA; cdr3_aa: CASSRGLPYEQYF; cdr3_nt: TGTGCCAGCTCTAGGGGGTTACCCTACGAGCAGTACTTC
v_call: TRBV6-6; d_call: TRBD1; j_call: TRBJ1-2; cdr3_length: 14; clone_size: NA; cdr3_aa: CASSYSPTGGKYTF; cdr3_nt: TGTGCCAGCAGTTACTCCCCGACAGGGGGAAAGTACACCTTC
v_call: TRBV6-1; d_call: TRBD1; j_call: TRBJ1-2; cdr3_length: 12; clone_size: few; cdr3_aa: CASSTGGYGYTF; cdr3_nt: TGTGCCAGCAGTACAGGGGGCTATGGCTACACCTTC
v_call: TRBV5-1; d_call: NA; j_call: TRBJ1-1; cdr3_length: 15; clone_size: NA; cdr3_aa: CASSPEGNLNTEAFF; cdr3_nt: TGCGCCAGCAGCCCTGAGGGGAATTTGAACACTGAAGCTTTCTTT
v_call: TRBV7-9; d_call: TRBD2; j_call: TRBJ2-1; cdr3_length: 18; clone_size: NA; cdr3_aa: CASSSTSGGVLSYNEQFF; cdr3_nt: TGTGCCAGCAGCTCGACTAGCGGGGGGGTCCTCTCCTACAATGAGCAGTTCTTC
v_call: TRBV7-6; d_call: TRBD2; j_call: TRBJ2-1; cdr3_length: 14; clone_size: NA; cdr3_aa: CASSPGTSGTKQFF; cdr3_nt: TGTGCCAGCAGTCCCGGGACTAGCGGGACAAAGCAGTTCTTC
v_call: TRBV5-1; d_call: NA; j_call: TRBJ1-1; cdr3_length: 9; clone_size: NA; cdr3_aa: CASSPEAFF; cdr3_nt: TGCGCCAGCAGTCCGGAAGCTTTCTTT
v_call: TRBV5-5; d_call: TRBD2; j_call: TRBJ2-2; cdr3_length: 15; clone_size: once; cdr3_aa: CASSLRLAGDGELFF; cdr3_nt: TGTGCCAGCAGCCTGAGACTAGCGGGGGACGGGGAGCTGTTTTTT
v_call: TRBV29-1; d_call: TRBD1; j_call: TRBJ2-1; cdr3_length: 14; clone_size: NA; cdr3_aa: CSVLPGQGYNEQFF; cdr3_nt: TGCAGCGTCTTACCGGGACAGGGCTACAATGAGCAGTTCTTC
v_call: TRBV6-4; d_call: NA; j_call: TRBJ1-5; cdr3_length: 13; clone_size: NA; cdr3_aa: CASSDLAGGPQHF; cdr3_nt: TGTGCCAGCAGTGACCTGGCGGGAGGGCCCCAGCATTTT
v_call: TRBV7-9; d_call: NA; j_call: TRBJ1-1; cdr3_length: 15; clone_size: large; cdr3_aa: CASSFLQNMNTEAFF; cdr3_nt: TGTGCCAGCAGCTTTTTACAGAACATGAACACTGAAGCTTTCTTT
v_call: TRBV4-1; d_call: TRBD2; j_call: TRBJ2-1; cdr3_length: 15; clone_size: NA; cdr3_aa: CASSQDLAGGNEQFF; cdr3_nt: TGCGCCAGCAGCCAAGATCTAGCGGGGGGCAATGAGCAGTTCTTC
v_call: TRBV5-1; d_call: TRBD2; j_call: TRBJ2-3; cdr3_length: 16; clone_size: NA; cdr3_aa: CASSRPGTSGTDTQYF; cdr3_nt: TGCGCCAGCAGCAGACCCGGGACTAGCGGCACAGATACGCAGTATTTT
v_call: TRBV19; d_call: NA; j_call: TRBJ1-1; cdr3_length: 15; clone_size: NA; cdr3_aa: CASRGYREENTEAFF; cdr3_nt: TGTGCCAGTAGGGGCTACAGGGAAGAGAACACTGAAGCTTTCTTT
v_call: TRBV4-1; d_call: NA; j_call: TRBJ1-1; cdr3_length: 13; clone_size: NA; cdr3_aa: CASSQTGNTEAFF; cdr3_nt: TGCGCCAGCAGCCAGACAGGGAACACTGAAGCTTTCTTT
v_call: TRBV4-3; d_call: NA; j_call: TRBJ2-2; cdr3_length: 15; clone_size: NA; cdr3_aa: CASSQDPGFDGELFF; cdr3_nt: TGCGCCAGCAGCCAAGATCCGGGGTTCGACGGGGAGCTGTTTTTT
v_call: TRBV2; d_call: NA; j_call: TRBJ2-5; cdr3_length: 16; clone_size: NA; cdr3_aa: CASSEFIGLAEETQYF; cdr3_nt: TGTGCCAGCAGTGAATTTATTGGGCTAGCAGAAGAGACCCAGTACTTC
v_call: TRBV11-2; d_call: TRBD2; j_call: TRBJ2-7; cdr3_length: 14; clone_size: few; cdr3_aa: CASSLGTSGYEQYF; cdr3_nt: TGTGCCAGCAGCCTCGGGACTAGCGGCTACGAGCAGTACTTC
v_call: TRBV14; d_call: TRBD2; j_call: TRBJ2-3; cdr3_length: 16; clone_size: NA; cdr3_aa: CASSQGGDYSTDTQYF; cdr3_nt: TGTGCCAGCAGCCAAGGGGGGGACTACAGCACAGATACGCAGTATTTT
v_call: TRBV5-1; d_call: TRBD1; j_call: TRBJ2-7; cdr3_length: 14; clone_size: few; cdr3_aa: CASSWTGGSYEQYF; cdr3_nt: TGCGCCAGCAGCTGGACAGGGGGCTCCTACGAGCAGTACTTC
v_call: TRBV23-1; d_call: NA; j_call: TRBJ1-6; cdr3_length: 14; clone_size: NA; cdr3_aa: CASSQHLINSPLHF; cdr3_nt: TGCGCCAGCAGTCAACACCTGATTAATTCACCCCTCCACTTT
v_call: TRBV5-1; d_call: TRBD2; j_call: TRBJ2-1; cdr3_length: 14; clone_size: NA; cdr3_aa: CASSLASEGTSRFF; cdr3_nt: TGCGCCAGCAGCTTGGCATCCGAGGGGACTAGTCGGTTCTTC
v_call: TRBV5-1; d_call: TRBD2; j_call: TRBJ2-5; cdr3_length: 12; clone_size: NA; cdr3_aa: CASSLGGGTQYF; cdr3_nt: TGCGCCAGCAGCTTGGGCGGGGGGACCCAGTACTTC
v_call: TRBV15; d_call: TRBD2; j_call: TRBJ2-1; cdr3_length: 16; clone_size: NA; cdr3_aa: CATSRGGSGRIDEQFF; cdr3_nt: TGTGCCACCAGCAGAGGCGGTAGCGGGAGGATCGATGAGCAGTTCTTC
v_call: TRBV9; d_call: NA; j_call: TRBJ1-1; cdr3_length: 14; clone_size: NA; cdr3_aa: CASSVDQMNTEAFF; cdr3_nt: TGTGCCAGCAGCGTAGATCAGATGAACACTGAAGCTTTCTTT
v_call: TRBV6-8; d_call: NA; j_call: TRBJ2-2; cdr3_length: 15; clone_size: few; cdr3_aa: CATPRGGADTGELFF; cdr3_nt: TGTGCCACCCCCAGGGGGGGGGCGGACACCGGGGAGCTGTTTTTT
v_call: TRBV6-5; d_call: NA; j_call: TRBJ2-3; cdr3_length: 13; clone_size: NA; cdr3_aa: CASGSGGTDTQYF; cdr3_nt: TGTGCCAGCGGAAGCGGAGGCACAGATACGCAGTATTTT
v_call: TRBV27; d_call: NA; j_call: TRBJ1-1; cdr3_length: 13; clone_size: NA; cdr3_aa: CASRLQGRTEAFF; cdr3_nt: TGTGCCAGCAGGTTACAGGGAAGGACTGAAGCTTTCTTT
v_call: TRBV27; d_call: NA; j_call: TRBJ1-2; cdr3_length: 14; clone_size: few; cdr3_aa: CASNSSGKGYGYTF; cdr3_nt: TGTGCCAGCAACTCCAGCGGGAAGGGGTATGGCTACACCTTC
v_call: TRBV12-2; d_call: NA; j_call: TRBJ1-2; cdr3_length: 13; clone_size: NA; cdr3_aa: CASRLDRDYGYTF; cdr3_nt: TGTGCAAGTCGCTTAGACAGGGACTATGGCTACACCTTC
v_call: TRBV4-1; d_call: TRBD1; j_call: TRBJ1-1; cdr3_length: 15; clone_size: NA; cdr3_aa: CASSQVGQGNTEAFF; cdr3_nt: TGCGCCAGCAGCCAAGTCGGACAGGGGAACACTGAAGCTTTCTTT
v_call: TRBV5-1; d_call: NA; j_call: TRBJ1-2; cdr3_length: 14; clone_size: few; cdr3_aa: CASSFSGPNYGYTF; cdr3_nt: TGCGCCAGCAGCTTCTCCGGACCTAACTATGGCTACACCTTC
v_call: TRBV19; d_call: TRBD2; j_call: TRBJ2-7; cdr3_length: 16; clone_size: NA; cdr3_aa: CASSLRLGLGAYEQYF; cdr3_nt: TGTGCCAGTAGTCTCCGCCTGGGACTAGGGGCCTACGAGCAGTACTTC
v_call: TRBV19; d_call: NA; j_call: TRBJ2-1; cdr3_length: 14; clone_size: NA; cdr3_aa: CASSTNRFYNEQFF; cdr3_nt: TGTGCCAGTAGTACCAATCGGTTTTACAATGAGCAGTTCTTC
v_call: TRBV2; d_call: TRBD2; j_call: TRBJ2-3; cdr3_length: 13; clone_size: NA; cdr3_aa: CASHLGTTHTQYF; cdr3_nt: TGTGCCAGCCATCTCGGGACTACACATACGCAGTATTTT
v_call: TRBV9; d_call: TRBD2; j_call: TRBJ2-1; cdr3_length: 21; clone_size: NA; cdr3_aa: CASSAPGGDPSVAGSYNEQFF; cdr3_nt: TGTGCCAGCAGCGCTCCGGGGGGTGACCCTAGCGTGGCGGGGAGCTACAATGAGCAGTTCTTC
v_call: TRBV5-4; d_call: TRBD1; j_call: TRBJ2-7; cdr3_length: 15; clone_size: NA; cdr3_aa: CASSLGGTETYEQYF; cdr3_nt: TGTGCCAGCAGCTTGGGGGGGACAGAGACCTACGAGCAGTACTTC
v_call: TRBV7-9; d_call: TRBD2; j_call: TRBJ2-3; cdr3_length: 18; clone_size: NA; cdr3_aa: CASSPAPSGGRGTDTQYF; cdr3_nt: TGTGCCAGCAGCCCCGCCCCTAGCGGGGGTAGGGGCACAGATACGCAGTATTTT
v_call: TRBV6-5; d_call: NA; j_call: TRBJ2-2; cdr3_length: 14; clone_size: few; cdr3_aa: CASCRDTYTGELFF; cdr3_nt: TGTGCCAGCTGCCGGGACACTTACACCGGGGAGCTGTTTTTT
v_call: TRBV6-5; d_call: TRBD2; j_call: TRBJ2-7; cdr3_length: 14; clone_size: few; cdr3_aa: CASGRGAGGYEQYF; cdr3_nt: TGTGCCAGCGGTCGTGGGGCGGGAGGGTACGAGCAGTACTTC
v_call: TRBV11-2; d_call: NA; j_call: TRBJ1-1; cdr3_length: 14; clone_size: NA; cdr3_aa: CASNLRGLNTEAFF; cdr3_nt: TGTGCCAGCAACCTCCGGGGACTGAACACTGAAGCTTTCTTT